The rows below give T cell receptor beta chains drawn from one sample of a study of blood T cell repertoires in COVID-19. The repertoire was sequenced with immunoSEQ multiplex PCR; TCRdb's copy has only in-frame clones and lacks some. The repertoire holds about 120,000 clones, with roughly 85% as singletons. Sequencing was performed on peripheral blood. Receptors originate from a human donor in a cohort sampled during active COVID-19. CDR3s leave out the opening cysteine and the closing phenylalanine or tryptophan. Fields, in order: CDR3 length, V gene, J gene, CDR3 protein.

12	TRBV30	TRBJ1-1	AWALGQGVTEAF
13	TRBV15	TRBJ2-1	ATSRVAGGWYEQF
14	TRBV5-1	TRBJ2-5	ASRPTQSLGGETQY
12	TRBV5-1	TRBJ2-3	ASSLSMVSDTQY
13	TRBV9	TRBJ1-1	ASSVAGGGGTEAF
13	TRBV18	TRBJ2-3	ASSPDRPSTDTQY
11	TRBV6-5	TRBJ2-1	ASSSQTIPEQF
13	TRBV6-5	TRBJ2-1	ASSRVAGGYNEQF
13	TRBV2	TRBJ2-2	ASSGAATNTGELF
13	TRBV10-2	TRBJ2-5	ASSELAGGYSTQY
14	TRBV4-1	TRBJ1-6	ASSQDWSSYNSPLH
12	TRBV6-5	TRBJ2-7	ASRTAGAGYEQY
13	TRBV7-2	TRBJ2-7	ASTRDRQGAYEQY
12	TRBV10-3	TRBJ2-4	ATGTSGGINIQY
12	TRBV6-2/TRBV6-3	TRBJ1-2	ASSSATGYYGYT
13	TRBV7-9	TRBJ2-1	ASSPPGGTYNEQF
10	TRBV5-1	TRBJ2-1	ASRGGSNEQF
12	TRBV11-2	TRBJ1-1	ASSSQGSGTEAF
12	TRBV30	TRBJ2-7	AWGWGGASYEQY
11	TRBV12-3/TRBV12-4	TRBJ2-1	ASRTGTDNEQF
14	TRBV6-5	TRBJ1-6	ASSFTGRLKNSPLH
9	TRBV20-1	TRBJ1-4	SAGLGEKLF
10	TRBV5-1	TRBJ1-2	ASSLTPDGYT
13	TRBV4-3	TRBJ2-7	ASSQDHGGLYEQY
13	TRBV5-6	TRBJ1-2	ASSLAGLANYGYT
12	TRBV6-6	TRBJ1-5	ASSYSASNQPQH
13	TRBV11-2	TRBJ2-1	ASSRPGQGYNEQF
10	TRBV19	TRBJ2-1	ASSLNGEEQF
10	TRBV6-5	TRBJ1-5	ASYGGNQPQH
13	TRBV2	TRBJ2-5	ASSVGPGEGETQY
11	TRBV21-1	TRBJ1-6	ASTEASETGRT
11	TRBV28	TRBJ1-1	ASSLSTDTEAF
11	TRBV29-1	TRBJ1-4	SVAQGAGEKLF
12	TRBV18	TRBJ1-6	ASSPDSTNSPLH
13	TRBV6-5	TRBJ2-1	ASSRGLLSYNEQF
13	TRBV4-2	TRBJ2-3	ASSQEAGLTDTQY
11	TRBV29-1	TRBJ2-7	SVLTGGSYEQY
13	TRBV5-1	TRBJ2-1	ASSHLAGDHNEQF
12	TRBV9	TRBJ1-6	ASSVGASYSPLH
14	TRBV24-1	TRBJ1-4	ATSEPTGGGIEKLF